This T cell receptor beta chain was recovered during a study of OX40 agonist ivuxolimab in advanced cancers. Study-level background: Ivuxolimab, which targeted the costimulatory receptor OX40 (CD134), was an agonistic, fully human IgG2 monoclonal antibody. Intravenous ivuxolimab was administered to patients every 2 weeks at six dose levels: 0.01, 0.1, 0.3, 1.5, 3 and 10 mg/kg. Of the approximately 53 patients in dose escalation, 19 had hepatocellular carcinoma, some 15 had melanoma, 9 had renal cell carcinoma and 9 had head and neck cancer. A male proportion of 75% to 85% and a mean age of approximately 60 years, ranging from about 23 to 90, were recorded for the dose-escalation cohort. Patients were allowed to have had prior anti-PD-1, anti-PD-L1 or anti-CTLA-4 therapy, and approximately 37% of the dose-escalation patients had been treated with checkpoint inhibitors. Three dose-escalation patients achieved partial responses, one with hepatocellular carcinoma and two with cutaneous melanoma. The point of sequencing TCRbeta in the periphery was to test whether ivuxolimab changed TCR sequence diversity and drove clonal T-cell expansion. The paper reports the monotherapy dose-escalation portion (N ≈ 52 patients) of the phase I ivuxolimab trial. Here is what the overall study found, with its caveats: In partial responders in the 0.1-3.0 mg/kg groups, normalized peripheral clonal expansion was found to be among the lowest, especially among CD8+ T cells. After ivuxolimab, more expanded clones were found on average in CD8+ T cells than in CD4+ T cells. Which antigens the clonally expanded peripheral T cells were specific for was not determined. Low levels of normalized T-cell clonal expansion were also seen in some patients who did not respond. At doses of 0.1 to 3.0 mg/kg, clonal expansion of both CD4+ and CD8+ blood T cells was observed from baseline to week 6.

The trial excluded patients who had a history of autoimmune disease or were on systemic immunosuppression. Peripheral blood for TCR sequencing was drawn from every dose cohort at baseline, at cycle 4 day 1 and at cycle 7 day 1. Samples came from an open-label, multicenter, first-in-human phase I dose-escalation trial of ivuxolimab. Adults with locally advanced or metastatic melanoma, renal cell, hepatocellular, or head and neck squamous cell carcinoma were enrolled in the trial. Before TCR sequencing, CD4+ T cells and CD8+ T cells from peripheral blood were sorted into separate populations. Genomic DNA was isolated from the sorted cells so that the TCRbeta CDR3 region could be sequenced. The immunoSEQ Assay was used for sequencing of TCRbeta CDR3 regions. In TCRdb, the immuneACCESS table is reduced to in-frame sequences with V and J assigned. These tables do not hold every clone; where another copy was compared, an unresolved V gene accounts for under half, and the others remain unexplained. The sample table holds around 80,000 clones, of which under 90% were seen once. About 0.4% of the sample lies in the top ten.

The germline V gene (reference sequence) gives CDR1 as MNHEY and CDR2 as SMNVEV. The CDR3 holds 14 amino acids from the cysteine to the phenylalanine. Only the CDR3 region is kept as DNA, spanning 42 bases read in frame from base 1. The germline ends are 9 bases apart after V is trimmed by 2 bases and J by 4 bases. For this clone: What antigen it recognizes has not been identified. No much larger clone is present one base from it, and per-base qualities are unavailable.

The sample here was CD4+ or CD8+ T cells sorted from blood, taken in a trial of the OX40 agonist ivuxolimab. This TCR was sampled from an adult with an advanced solid tumor such as melanoma, head and neck, liver or kidney cancer. Recombination joined TRBV27 with TRBJ1-5; the D gene cannot be named for sure. The CDR3 sequence is CASSLMAGNQPQHF. The DNA is as follows: TGTGCCAGCAGTTTAATGGCAGGTAATCAGCCCCAGCATTTT.